The 23 T cell receptor beta chains below were found in one sample sequenced in a study of cytomegalovirus exposure and HLA in healthy donors (dated by TCRdb to the late 2010s). The library relied on the immunoSEQ multiplex PCR assay. For the multiplex PCR, a mixture combining 60 forward primers for TCR Vbeta segments and 13 reverse primers for TCR Jbeta segments was used. The source is immuneACCESS, and TCRdb retained only in-frame sequences with V and J called. Part of the clones is not carried over; for the studies checked, unresolved V genes explain less than half of this, and the remainder is unexplained. The sample table gives more than 95,000 clones. The ten largest clonotypes hold about 3% of the sample. Sequencing used PBMCs. These receptors all stem from a man aged 35 to 55 in good health and CMV-seronegative.

The genes are TRBV25-1 and TRBJ2-2; D is unresolved. Trimming took off 3 bases at V and 4 bases at J, with 9 bases between the two ends. Germline V gives CDR1 MGHDK, CDR2 SYGVNS. The CDR3 consists of 14 residues. The CDR3 DNA is TGTGCCAGCAGTGAGGCAGTAATCACCGGGGAGCTGTTTTTT. Translating it yields CASSEAVITGELFF.

The chain employs TRBV7-2 and TRBJ1-4; D perhaps matches TRBD1 (5 bases). The CDR3 spans 15 residues. The V end was cut by 1 base, the J end by 5 bases, with 11 bases between. Germline V gene data show CDR1 as SGHTA and CDR2 as FQGNSA. The CDR3 here is CASSLEGLSNEKLFF. The CDR3 DNA is TGTGCCAGCAGCTTAGAGGGACTCTCAAATGAAAAACTGTTTTTT.

This chain connects TRBV9 to TRBJ2-4, with 8 bases fitting TRBD1. CDR1 is SGDLS, CDR2 YYNGEE, per germline. The CDR3 runs to 12 residues. J gave up 10 bases and V 3 bases, and 3 bases lay outside the gene matches. The CDR3 reads CASSADRVIQYF. The CDR3 bases are TGTGCCAGCAGCGCGGACAGGGTAATTCAGTACTTC.

The chain carries TRBV5-5 and TRBJ2-7; D not resolved. Trimming stripped 4 bases from V and 1 base from J, with 12 bases between. Per germline, CDR1 SGHKS and CDR2 YYEKEE (reference sequence). CDR3 size: 14 residues. CDR3 sequence reads: CASSPLGRSYEQYF. Here the CDR3 DNA reads TGTGCCAGCAGCCCCCTAGGCCGGTCCTACGAGCAGTACTTC.

This chain joins TRBV6-6 and TRBJ2-7; perhaps TRBD2 as D (6 bases). The germline gives CDR1 MNHNY, CDR2 SVGAGI (reference sequence). The CDR3 runs 14 residues. Trimming cost V 7 bases and J 6 bases, with 19 bases left between them. CDR3 loop: CASTTQGDSLEQYF. CDR3 coding DNA: TGTGCCAGCACTACACAAGGGGACTCCCTCGAGCAGTACTTC.

V usage is TRBV23-1 and J usage is TRBJ2-7, with 11 positions matching TRBD1. TRBV23-1 is sorted into the ORF group, with uncertain function. The CDR3 loop spans 20 amino acids. With V trimmed by 2 bases and J by 4 bases, 19 bases remained unmatched. The CDR3 nucleotides read TGCGCCAGCAGTCAACGGGTACGAGGGACGGGACAGGGGGTGCCTTACGAGCAGTACTTC. Translation: CASSQRVRGTGQGVPYEQYF.

The chain combines TRBV7-9 with TRBJ2-5, with 7 bases that match TRBD1. CDR1 and CDR2 from the germline V gene are SEHNR and FQNEAQ (reference sequence). The CDR3 extends over 15 amino acids. Losses at the gene ends were 5 bases for V and 1 base for J; bases not matched to a gene: 7. The CDR3 reads CASSAGGTVQETQYF. The CDR3 DNA is TGTGCCAGCAGCGCCGGTGGGACAGTCCAAGAGACCCAGTACTTC.

The chain uses TRBV5-1 and TRBJ1-1, with a tentative D call TRBD1 (6 bases). Looked up from germline, CDR1 is SGHRS and CDR2 is YFSETQ. The CDR3 contains 14 residues. V shed 4 bases and J shed 2 bases, with 12 bases lying between them. CDR3 protein: CASSQGSINTEAFF. The DNA for the CDR3 is TGCGCCAGCAGCCAGGGGAGCATTAACACTGAAGCTTTCTTT.

The chain carries TRBV7-9 and TRBJ2-1; 7 positions agree with TRBD2. The CDR3 spans 17 residues. Trimming at V came to 5 bases and at J to 5 bases, leaving 15 bases not matched to a gene. CDR1 SEHNR and CDR2 FQNEAQ come from the germline V gene (reference sequence). The CDR3: CASSPPSGGGRNNEQFF. CDR3 DNA sequence: TGTGCCAGCAGCCCCCCCTCTGGGGGGGGAAGGAACAATGAGCAGTTCTTC.

The chain recombines TRBV27 with TRBJ2-3, with 8 bases fitting TRBD2. CDR1 MNHEY and CDR2 SMNVEV come from the germline V gene (reference sequence). The CDR3 contains 13 residues. Trimming cost V 9 bases and J 10 bases; bases outside gene matches: 12. CDR3 nucleotides: TGTGCCAGTAAAAACGGGGGGGAGGTTCCGCAGTATTTT. This translates into CASKNGGEVPQYF.

The chain joins TRBV15 to TRBJ2-3, with D possibly TRBD1 on 5 matching bases. The length of the CDR3 is 14 residues. Trimming stripped 5 bases from V and 3 bases from J, with 12 bases between. Germline V gives CDR1 LNHNV, CDR2 YYDKDF (reference sequence). Written as DNA, the CDR3 is TGTGCCACCAGCCTCCCAGGGATGACAGATACGCAGTATTTT. As protein: CATSLPGMTDTQYF.

The chain combines TRBV29-1 with TRBJ1-4; 7 bases agree with TRBD1. Germline V gene data show CDR1 as SQVTM and CDR2 as ANQGSEA. V lost 4 bases to trimming and J lost 3 bases; unmatched junction nucleotides: 5. This CDR3 region has 14 residues. CDR3 protein: CSVAQTGPNEKLFF. The DNA of the CDR3 is TGCAGCGTTGCTCAGACAGGGCCTAATGAAAAACTGTTTTTT.

The rearrangement joins TRBV5-1 to TRBJ1-2; a possible D gene is TRBD1 (6 bases). Per germline, CDR1 SGHRS and CDR2 YFSETQ. The ends were cut back, 5 bases at V and 4 bases at J, with 24 bases in the middle. This CDR3 is built from 17 residues. CDR3 loop: CASSLSIPLQGGYGYTF. The CDR3 region has the DNA TGCGCCAGCAGTCTCTCGATACCCCTCCAAGGGGGCTATGGCTACACCTTC.

This chain uses TRBV7-2 with TRBJ2-2, with TRBD1 as a possible D gene (5 bases). CDR1 and CDR2 from the germline V gene are SGHTA and FQGNSA. The CDR3 totals 18 residues. V lost 1 base and J 2 bases, leaving 17 bases between the germline ends. This CDR3 is CASSLELQGVGNTGELFF. The CDR3 DNA reads TGTGCCAGCAGCTTAGAACTGCAGGGCGTTGGTAACACCGGGGAGCTGTTTTTT.

This chain links TRBV29-1 with TRBJ1-3; D is perhaps TRBD1 (5 bases). The V end lost 7 bases, the J end lost 0 bases, and 13 bases lay between the germline ends. Germline-derived CDR1 and CDR2 are SQVTM and ANQGSEA. This CDR3 contains 14 residues. The CDR3 loop is CSASEGVSGNTIYF. CDR3 DNA sequence: TGCAGCGCAAGTGAAGGGGTCTCTGGAAACACCATATATTTT. Supplemented by reference TRBV29-1 and TRBJ1-3, the full variable domain reads SAVISQKPSRDICQRGTSLTIQCQVDSQVTMMFWYRQQPGQSLTLIATANQGSEATYESGFVIDKFPISRPNLTFSTLTVSNMSPEDSSIYLCSASEGVSGNTIYFGEGSWLTVV.

The chain uses TRBV18 and TRBJ1-1; D call uncertain. V gave up 3 bases and J gave up 7 bases, with 12 bases separating them. CDR3 size: 13 residues. Germline V lookup: CDR1 KGHSH, CDR2 LQKENI. Here the CDR3 reads CASSPPGTNEAFF. CDR3 coding DNA: TGTGCCAGCTCACCTCCGGGTACTAATGAAGCTTTCTTT.

The gene calls are TRBV2 and TRBJ2-5; tentative D call: TRBD2 (5 bases). V lost 1 base, J lost 10 bases, and 22 bases lay in between. Germline lookup yields CDR1 SNHLY and CDR2 FYNNEI. The CDR3 covers 16 residues. The CDR3 DNA is TGTGCCAGCAGTGAAGGCCCTAGCCAATCCTGGATGGGCCAGTACTTC. Its protein is CASSEGPSQSWMGQYF.

The V gene is TRBV2, the J gene TRBJ1-1; weak D call: TRBD1 (5 bases). The CDR3 consists of 13 residues. The V and J ends lost 3 bases and 5 bases respectively, with 10 bases between them. Germline V gene data show CDR1 as SNHLY and CDR2 as FYNNEI. Written as DNA, the CDR3 is TGTGCCAGCAGTGACAGGGAGGGTACTGAAGCTTTCTTT. This translates into CASSDREGTEAFF.

This chain links TRBV7-6 with TRBJ2-3; TRBD2 matches at 7 bases. The germline V gene has CDR1 SGHVS and CDR2 FNYEAQ. V lost 1 base to trimming and J lost 6 bases; unmatched junction nucleotides: 10. This CDR3 region has 16 residues. CDR3 bases: TGTGCCAGCAGCTTAGAGGGCGGGGGAGCCTGGGATACGCAGTATTTT. The encoded protein is CASSLEGGGAWDTQYF.

The chain joins TRBV15 to TRBJ2-3, with D maybe TRBD2 (6 bases). This CDR3 has 17 amino acids. Germline CDR1 is LNHNV and CDR2 is YYDKDF (reference sequence). Trimming took off 1 base at V and 6 bases at J, with 20 bases between the two ends. CDR3 in DNA: TGTGCCACCAGCAGAGTTGGGTCGGGAGAGGCAAGGGATACGCAGTATTTT. Its protein product is CATSRVGSGEARDTQYF.

The rearrangement joins TRBV19 to TRBJ2-5, with TRBD2 matching over 10 bases. Germline loops: CDR1 LNHDA, CDR2 SQIVND (reference sequence). This CDR3 comprises 16 residues. Trimming took 3 bases from V and 3 from J; bases not matched to a gene: 7. The CDR3 loop is CASSIRSSGGKETQYF. CDR3 sequence (DNA): TGTGCCAGTAGTATTAGGAGTAGCGGGGGGAAAGAGACCCAGTACTTC. Supplemented by reference TRBV19 and TRBJ2-5, the full variable domain reads DGGITQSPKYLFRKEGQNVTLSCEQNLNHDAMYWYRQDPGQGLRLIYYSQIVNDFQKGDIAEGYSVSREKKESFPLTVTSAQKNPTAFYLCASSIRSSGGKETQYFGPGTRLLVL.

V and J are TRBV28 and TRBJ1-3, with 8 nucleotides matching TRBD1. Trimming removed 6 bases from V and 2 bases from J; junction bases left unmatched: 3. Germline V gives CDR1 MDHEN, CDR2 SYDVKM. This CDR3 has 14 residues. The CDR3 DNA follows: TGTGCCAGCAGACCGGACAGGGCTGGAAACACCATATATTTT. Its protein product is CASRPDRAGNTIYF. Supplemented by reference TRBV28 and TRBJ1-3, the full variable domain reads DVKVTQSSRYLVKRTGEKVFLECVQDMDHENMFWYRQDPGLGLRLIYFSYDVKMKEKGDIPEGYSVSREKKERFSLILESASTNQTSMYLCASRPDRAGNTIYFGEGSWLTVV.

The chain employs TRBV6-1 and TRBJ2-6; no reliable D call. In germline, CDR1 is MNHNS, CDR2 SASEGT. This CDR3 contains 18 residues. V lost 2 bases and J lost 2, with 16 bases in between. This CDR3 is CASSEKRLRNAGANVLTF. CDR3 sequence (DNA): TGTGCCAGCAGTGAAAAGCGACTTAGAAACGCTGGGGCCAACGTCCTGACTTTC.